The T cell receptor (beta chain) described here comes from a study of identical twins. A single record per CDR3 protein comes from TCRdb applying MiXCR to the 5' RACE reads. The data hold hundreds of thousands of distinct CDR3 sequences, with about 7.6% observed a single time. In this sample, this clonotype turned up many times. Its antigen is as yet unknown. Study results and caveats: Partial confounding of zero-insertion analyses by invariant MAIT and iNKT cells was possible. When twins shared out-of-frame alpha sequences, those sequences had excess low generation probability.

In addition, the sample was reused for a study of yellow fever vaccine responses in identical twins.

The clonotype was recovered from a woman aged 18-29 years in good health. The sequencing sample was made of PBMCs.

The CDR3 DNA reads as TGTGCCAGCAGTAAATCGGACCCTAACCAAGGGCGCCACATTCAGTACTTC. Its translation: CASSKSDPNQGRHIQYF. V and J are TRBV27 and TRBJ2-4; D is uncertain. The V gene's germline CDR1 is MNHEY and CDR2 SMNVEV (reference sequence). Between the trimmed V and J ends, which lost 5 bases and 8 bases, there was a span of 25 bases. There are 17 residues in the CDR3.